This TCR beta chain originates from a study of cytomegalovirus exposure and HLA in healthy donors. This clone was recorded only once. The antigen is undetermined. All donors participated as healthy donors of bone marrow. Nominal health characterized the donors when sampled, though unrecorded immune exposures were likely. Study outcomes and limitations: Cytomegalovirus association was listed for 170 or so TCR beta chains. Researchers reported in a later analysis that a missense DCLRE1C variant was tied to TCR beta V- and J-gene trimming.

CDR3 length equals 15 residues. Germline V gene sequence: CDR1 MNHNY, CDR2 SVGAGI (reference sequence). The V and J ends lost 8 bases and 4 bases, in that order; junction bases with no gene match: 10. The PCR contained 60 Vbeta and 13 Jbeta primers. The method was immunoSEQ multiplex PCR; TCRdb's version includes in-frame clones alone and lacks a portion of them. The data show under 150,000 clones, with about 79% seen just once and around 2.6% held by the top ten. Sequencing was done on a sample of PBMCs. This clonotype was obtained from a woman aged 18 to 35 in good health and CMV-seronegative. The gene calls are TRBV6-6 and TRBJ2-1, with 8 bases aligning to TRBD2. CDR3 bases: TGTGCCAGCGGTCCCTCACCTAGCGGGTACAATGAGCAGTTCTTC. This encodes CASGPSPSGYNEQFF.